The T cell receptor (beta chain) described here comes from a study of cytomegalovirus exposure and HLA in healthy donors. Study information: Drawn from HLA-typed donors, roughly 87 million unique TCRs were held in an early data release.

Unmatched junction bases numbered 4, after V lost 2 bases and J lost 9 bases. Per the germline V gene, CDR1 is MNHNY and CDR2 is SVGAGI (reference sequence). There are 15 residues in the CDR3. Concerning this clone itself: Its antigen is unknown.

General study results and limits: TCR beta sequences numbering under 20,000 were associated with HLA alleles at 0.05 false discovery rate in a later analysis.

Donors sampled were nominally healthy, though unrecorded immune exposures were likely. The PCR employed 60 Vbeta primers together with 13 Jbeta primers. Assay used: immunoSEQ multiplex PCR; TCRdb lists only in-frame clones, some missing. The sample contains about 150,000 clones, over 60% of which appear only once. The chain joins TRBV6-6 to TRBJ1-6, with TRBD1 matching over 10 bases. The TCR originated in a woman aged 25 to 39 in good health and CMV-seropositive. Material for sequencing was PBMCs. CDR3 amino acids: CASSYPGQGISPLHF. The CDR3 nucleotides read TGTGCCAGCAGTTACCCGGGACAGGGGATTTCACCCCTCCACTTT.